This T cell receptor (beta chain) was obtained from a study of shared clonotypes between healthy human individuals. The study, taken as a whole, reports: An expected dependence of interdonor clonotype sharing on sequencing depth was noted. Some naive CD4 clonotypes, roughly 5%, turned up in common across four donors. Relative to their counterparts shared across all four donors, non-shared clonotypes exhibited diminished generation probabilities.

Naivety among CD8 cells was defined by CD45RO negativity and positive CCR7 selection, thereby excluding terminally differentiated effector memory CD45RA+ cells. Clones were sequenced by immunoSEQ multiplex PCR, and TCRdb holds only the in-frame ones, with some missing. The repertoire consists of hundreds of thousands of clones, with 95% to 96% occurring once and the leading ten covering approximately 0.1%. The CDR3 runs to 11 residues. The J segment lost 11 bases and the V segment lost 5 bases, leaving 3 bases of the junction unmatched. Per germline, CDR1 PRHDT and CDR2 FYEKMQ (reference sequence). With respect to this clone: As yet, its antigen is unknown.

The specimen sequenced was naive CD8+ T cells sorted from blood. The chain joins TRBV13 to TRBJ1-1; 9 bases fit TRBD1. This clonotype originated in a woman younger than 45 in good health. The CDR3 sequence is CASSPGTGAFF. For the CDR3, the DNA is TGTGCCAGCAGCCCCGGGACAGGGGCTTTCTTT.